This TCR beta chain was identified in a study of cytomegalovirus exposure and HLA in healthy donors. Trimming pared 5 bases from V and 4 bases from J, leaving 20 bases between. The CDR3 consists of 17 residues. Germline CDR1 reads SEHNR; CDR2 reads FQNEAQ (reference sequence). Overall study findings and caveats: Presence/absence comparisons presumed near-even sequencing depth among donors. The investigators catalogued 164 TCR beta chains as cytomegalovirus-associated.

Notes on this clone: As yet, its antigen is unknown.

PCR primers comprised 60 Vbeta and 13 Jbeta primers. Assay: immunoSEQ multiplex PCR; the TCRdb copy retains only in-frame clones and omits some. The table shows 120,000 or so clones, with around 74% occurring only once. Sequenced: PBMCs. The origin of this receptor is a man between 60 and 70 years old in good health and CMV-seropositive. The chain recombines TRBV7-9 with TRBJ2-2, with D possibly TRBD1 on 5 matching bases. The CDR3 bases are TGTGCCAGCAGCCCGGTCCAGGGTAGGTCTGGCACCGGGGAGCTGTTTTTT. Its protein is CASSPVQGRSGTGELFF.